This T cell receptor beta chain is from a study of regulatory T cells in long-lasting Graves disease. CDR3-region Arm-PCR and iRepertoire HTBI primers produced the TCR beta libraries. TCRdb processed the multiplex PCR reads anew with MiXCR; each CDR3 protein has one entry. The sample shows around 500,000 distinct CDR3 sequences, roughly 13% of them seen only once. The CDR3 sequence is 13 residues long. Trimming took 3 bases from V and 7 from J, leaving 7 bases between them. From germline, CDR1 is SNHLY and CDR2 FYNNEI. Regarding the study as a whole: Persistent Graves' patients showed reduced TCR diversity versus newly diagnosed patients.

Documented time point: newly diagnosed GD, antithyroid drugs for less than 3 months. Isolated PBMC RNA provided the starting material for the TCR library. In this sample, this clonotype turned up many times. Its specificity is not known. The data were also submitted as part of a second study, on T cells in Graves' hyperthyroidism and ophthalmopathy.

The sample here was peripheral blood mononuclear cells (PBMCs), taken at new diagnosis, from a patient treated with antithyroid drugs. J is TRBJ1-6 and V is TRBV2; no definite D call. The TCR was taken from a man younger than 40 with Graves disease. The CDR3 DNA is TGTGCCAGCAGTGAGGAGGGAAATTCACCCCTCCACTTT. Amino acid sequence: CASSEEGNSPLHF.